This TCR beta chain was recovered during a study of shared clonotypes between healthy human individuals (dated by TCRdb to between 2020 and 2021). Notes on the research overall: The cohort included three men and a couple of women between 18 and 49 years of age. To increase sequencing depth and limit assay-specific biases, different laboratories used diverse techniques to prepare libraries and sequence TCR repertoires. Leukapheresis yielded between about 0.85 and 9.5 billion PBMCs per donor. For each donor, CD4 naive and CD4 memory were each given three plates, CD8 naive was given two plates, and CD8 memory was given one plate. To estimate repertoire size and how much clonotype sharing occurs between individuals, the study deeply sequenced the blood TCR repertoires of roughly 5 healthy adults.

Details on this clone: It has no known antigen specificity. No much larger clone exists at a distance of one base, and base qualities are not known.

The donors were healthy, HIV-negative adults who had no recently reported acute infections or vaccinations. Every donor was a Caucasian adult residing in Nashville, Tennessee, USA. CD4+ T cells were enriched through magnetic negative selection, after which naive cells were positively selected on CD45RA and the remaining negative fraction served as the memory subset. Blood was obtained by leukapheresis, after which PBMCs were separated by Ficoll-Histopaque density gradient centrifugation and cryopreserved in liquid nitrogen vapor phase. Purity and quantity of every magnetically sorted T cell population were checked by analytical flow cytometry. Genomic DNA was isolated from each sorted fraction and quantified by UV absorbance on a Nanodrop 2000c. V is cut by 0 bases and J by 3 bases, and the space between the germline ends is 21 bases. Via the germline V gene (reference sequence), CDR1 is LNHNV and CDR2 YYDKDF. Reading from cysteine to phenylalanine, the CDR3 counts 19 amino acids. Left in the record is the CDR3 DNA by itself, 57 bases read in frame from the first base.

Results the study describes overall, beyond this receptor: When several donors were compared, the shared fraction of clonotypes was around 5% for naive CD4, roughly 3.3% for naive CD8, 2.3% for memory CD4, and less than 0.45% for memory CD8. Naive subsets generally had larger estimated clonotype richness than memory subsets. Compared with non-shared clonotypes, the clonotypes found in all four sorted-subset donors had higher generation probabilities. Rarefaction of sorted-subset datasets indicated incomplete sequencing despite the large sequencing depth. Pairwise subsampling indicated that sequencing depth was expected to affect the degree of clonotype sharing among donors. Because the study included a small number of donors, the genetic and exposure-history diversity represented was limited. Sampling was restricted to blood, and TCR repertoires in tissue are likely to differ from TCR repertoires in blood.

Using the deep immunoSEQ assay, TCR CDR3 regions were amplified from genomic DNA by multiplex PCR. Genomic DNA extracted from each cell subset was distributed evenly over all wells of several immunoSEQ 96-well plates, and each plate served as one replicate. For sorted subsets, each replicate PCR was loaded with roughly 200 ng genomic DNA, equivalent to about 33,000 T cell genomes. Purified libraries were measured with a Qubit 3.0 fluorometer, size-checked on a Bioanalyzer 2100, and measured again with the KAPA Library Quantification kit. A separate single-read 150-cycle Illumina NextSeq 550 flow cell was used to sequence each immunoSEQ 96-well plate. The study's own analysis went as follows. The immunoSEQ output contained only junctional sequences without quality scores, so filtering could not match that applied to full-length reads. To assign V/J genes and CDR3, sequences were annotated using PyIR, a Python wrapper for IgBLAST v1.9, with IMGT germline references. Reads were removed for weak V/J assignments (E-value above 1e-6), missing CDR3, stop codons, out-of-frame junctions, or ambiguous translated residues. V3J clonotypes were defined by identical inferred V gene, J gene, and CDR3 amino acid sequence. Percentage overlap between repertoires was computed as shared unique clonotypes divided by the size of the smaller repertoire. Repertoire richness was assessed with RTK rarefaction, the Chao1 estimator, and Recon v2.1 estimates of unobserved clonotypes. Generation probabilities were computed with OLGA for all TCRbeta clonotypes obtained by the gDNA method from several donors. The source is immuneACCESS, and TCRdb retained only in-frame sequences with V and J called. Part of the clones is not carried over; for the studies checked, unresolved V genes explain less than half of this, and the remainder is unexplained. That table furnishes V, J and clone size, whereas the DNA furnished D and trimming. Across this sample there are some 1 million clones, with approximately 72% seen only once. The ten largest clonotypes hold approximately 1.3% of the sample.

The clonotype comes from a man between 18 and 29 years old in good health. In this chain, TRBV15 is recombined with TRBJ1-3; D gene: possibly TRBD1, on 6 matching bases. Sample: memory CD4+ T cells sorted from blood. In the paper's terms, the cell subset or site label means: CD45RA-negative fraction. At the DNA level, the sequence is TGTGCCACCAGCAGAGATCGTGGCAGGGGCAGGCTCAGTGGAAACACCATATATTTT. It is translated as CATSRDRGRGRLSGNTIYF.